This T cell receptor (beta chain) was recorded in a study of blood T cell repertoires in COVID-19. Background on the study: The United States, Italy and Spain supplied acute and convalescent COVID-19 samples. Sources were T cells, B-cell-depleted T cells, or PBMCs; the material itself was cDNA or gDNA.

The CDR3 covers 16 residues. Trimming took 5 bases from V and 6 from J; bases not matched to a gene: 11. Germline CDR1 is SGHTA and CDR2 is FQGNSA. Authors' methods: Quantification of nucleated cells was approximated via reference gene primer amplification. TCRdb keeps only in-frame clones here, not all; method: immunoSEQ multiplex PCR. The V and J calls and clone size are taken from that table; D and trimming were inferred from the DNA. This sample has approximately 300,000 clones, with roughly 90% found just once. The chain combines TRBV7-2 with TRBJ2-3; TRBD2 aligns across 10 bases. This clonotype was sampled from a woman aged 30 to 39 with COVID-19, enrolled during active disease. Sequences were obtained from peripheral blood. The CDR3 DNA follows: TGTGCCAGCAGCCCCTCCGCTAGCGGGAGTCCGGATACGCAGTATTTT. Residues: CASSPSASGSPDTQYF.